This TCR beta chain was sequenced during a study of cytomegalovirus exposure and HLA in healthy donors. Looking at the study overall: Later, an analysis reported that the 110 or so validation repertoires had used the same platform as the approximately 630 first-cohort repertoires.

The germline V gene has CDR1 MDHEN and CDR2 SYDVKM. V was clipped by 5 bases and J by 7 bases; unmatched bases: 5. This CDR3 is built from 14 residues. To note about this clone: Its antigen is undetermined.

TCRdb's table, derived via immunoSEQ multiplex PCR, lists solely in-frame clones and lacks some. The sample includes 90,000 to 100,000 clones, around 93% of them seen just once. The study's findings and limits: The dataset shows that most TCR sequences were rare, while some public TCRs occurred in many donors. According to a later analysis, TCR clusters from the first cohort tended to co-occur in the roughly 110 validation repertoires. The authors listed 164 TCR beta chains as cytomegalovirus-associated.

The clonotype originates from a woman aged 25-40 years in good health and CMV-seropositive. The sequenced sample consisted of PBMCs. This rearrangement joins TRBV28 to TRBJ1-4, with 9 bases fitting TRBD1. As DNA, the CDR3 is TGTGCCAGCAGTCTACAGGGGGCAGCTGAAAAACTGTTTTTT. Protein product: CASSLQGAAEKLFF.